In its sample, the clone carrying this TCR beta chain was seen once. What it binds is unknown. This entry belongs to a study of OX40 agonist ivuxolimab in advanced cancers. Turning to the study itself: The drug used for patients, ivuxolimab, was an agonistic anti-OX40 (CD134) antibody.

Study-wide results and limits: Some patients who did not respond also had low normalized T-cell clonal expansion. Clonal expansion was seen in CD4+ and CD8+ blood T cells by week 6 at 0.1 to 3.0 mg/kg.

Blood was sampled at baseline, cycle 4 day 1, and cycle 7 day 1. Sequenced by immunoSEQ multiplex PCR; TCRdb stores in-frame clones only, minus some. The top ten hold 0.79% of the sample, which has approximately 90,000 clones, roughly 90% seen once. This clonotype was obtained from an adult with an advanced solid tumor such as melanoma, head and neck, liver or kidney cancer. The material was CD4+ or CD8+ T cells sorted from blood, obtained in a trial of the OX40 agonist ivuxolimab.

The CDR3: CASSQDGARSDTQYF. As DNA, the CDR3 is TGCGCCAGCAGCCAAGATGGGGCTAGATCAGATACGCAGTATTTT. V gene TRBV4-3 combines with J gene TRBJ2-3; D perhaps matches TRBD1 (5 bases). Trimming took off 0 bases at V and 4 bases at J, with 11 bases between the two ends. Per germline, CDR1 LGHNA and CDR2 YSLEER. The length of the CDR3 is 15 residues.